The sample holds a few counts of the clone carrying this TCR beta chain. The target antigen is unknown. TCRdb independently ran MiXCR on the reads; one entry per CDR3 protein. Of some 68,000 distinct CDR3 sequences in the sample, 22% were seen once. The record originates from a study of T cell repertoires in cytomegalovirus infection. As for the study in general: CMV infection together with matching HLA type was indicated by public TCR beta signatures.

The CDR3 loop spans 17 amino acids. V was trimmed by 5 bases and J by 2 bases, leaving 19 bases between them. Germline CDR1 and CDR2: SGHTA and FQGNSA. Study conclusions and caveats: HLA-C-restricted, CMV-specific TCR beta clonotypes were dominant ex vivo.

The specimen was PBMCs, sequenced either directly or after in vitro stimulation (not recorded which). The sequence was collected from a human donor in good health (CMV status not recorded). Some clones in this sample may be carry-over from other donors' samples. The J gene is TRBJ1-5, the V gene TRBV7-2; TRBD1 might be the D (5 bases). DNA of the CDR3: TGTGCCAGCAGCCCCAACCAGCCAGGGAATGGCAATCAGCCCCAGCATTTT. Its protein is CASSPNQPGNGNQPQHF.